Shown below are 21 T cell receptor beta chains from a single sample sequenced in a study of blood T cell repertoires in COVID-19. Libraries were prepared by immunoSEQ multiplex PCR; TCRdb keeps only in-frame clonotypes and omits some of them. The table records nearly 30,000 clones, 80% to 90% of them present only once. Sequences were obtained from peripheral blood. The receptor source for this set is a human donor in a cohort sampled during active COVID-19.

The rearrangement joins TRBV28 to TRBJ2-4; TRBD1 agrees at 10 bases. V lost 6 bases to trimming and J lost 1 base; unmatched junction nucleotides: 6. CDR3 length: 16 residues. Per germline, CDR1 MDHEN and CDR2 SYDVKM. The CDR3 loop is CASSVPTGGAKNIQYF. In DNA, the CDR3 is TGTGCCAGCAGCGTCCCGACAGGGGGCGCCAAAAACATTCAGTACTTC.

The V gene is TRBV5-1, the J gene TRBJ2-1; a weak D match, TRBD1 (5 bases). In germline, CDR1 is SGHRS, CDR2 YFSETQ. Trimming shortened V by 0 bases and J by 9 bases, and 13 bases separated the two germline ends. The CDR3 has 14 amino acids. CDR3 sequence reads: CASSLVAQGGEQFF. The CDR3 nucleotides read TGCGCCAGCAGCTTGGTAGCCCAGGGTGGTGAGCAGTTCTTC. Full variable domain (missing parts from reference TRBV5-1 and TRBJ2-1): KAGVTQTPRYLIKTRGQQVTLSCSPISGHRSVSWYQQTPGQGLQFLFEYFSETQRNKGNFPGRFSGRQFSNSRSEMNVSTLELGDSALYLCASSLVAQGGEQFFGPGTRLTVL.

The CDR3 nucleotides read TGTGCCAGCAGGACCGGGACTAGCATCACCGGGGAGCTGTTTTTT. Translating gives CASRTGTSITGELFF. This chain joins TRBV28 and TRBJ2-2; 9 bases map to TRBD2. The CDR3 contains 15 residues. V lost 6 bases and J lost 4; bases outside the gene matches: 6. Germline V gene data show CDR1 as MDHEN and CDR2 as SYDVKM. Filled out from reference TRBV28 and TRBJ2-2, the complete variable domain reads DVKVTQSSRYLVKRTGEKVFLECVQDMDHENMFWYRQDPGLGLRLIYFSYDVKMKEKGDIPEGYSVSREKKERFSLILESASTNQTSMYLCASRTGTSITGELFFGEGSRLTVL.

The chain combines TRBV27 with TRBJ2-7, with D tentatively TRBD1 (6 bases). The V end was cut by 5 bases, the J end by 3 bases, with 14 bases between. This CDR3 is built from 14 residues. The germline CDR1 and CDR2 sequences are MNHEY and SMNVEV (reference sequence). The CDR3 DNA reads as TGTGCCAGCAGTGCGTCCGGGACATACTACGAGCAGTACTTC. It translates to CASSASGTYYEQYF.

The V and J genes are TRBV6-6 and TRBJ2-5; a weak D match, TRBD1 (5 bases). The CDR3 length is 14 residues. Trimming removed 6 bases from V and 0 bases from J, with 11 bases in between. Germline loops: CDR1 MNHNY, CDR2 SVGAGI (reference sequence). The CDR3 spells CASSKTEYQETQYF. The CDR3 DNA follows: TGTGCCAGCAGCAAGACAGAGTACCAAGAGACCCAGTACTTC.

V and J are TRBV28 and TRBJ2-5; unclear D gene. CDR3 length: 12 amino acids. Per the germline V gene, CDR1 is MDHEN and CDR2 is SYDVKM. V lost 6 bases, J lost 5 bases, and 10 bases lay in between. The CDR3 loop reads CASSEYLETQYF. CDR3 coding DNA: TGTGCCAGCAGCGAGTATTTGGAGACCCAGTACTTC.

DNA of the CDR3: TGTGCCAGCAGTTCACCGGGACAGGGTACCTACGAGCAGTACTTC. Translating it yields CASSSPGQGTYEQYF. The rearrangement uses TRBV27 and TRBJ2-7, with 9 bases aligning to TRBD1. Germline V lookup: CDR1 MNHEY, CDR2 SMNVEV (reference sequence). The CDR3 loop spans 15 amino acids. V lost 4 bases and J lost 2; bases outside the gene matches: 6.

V and J are TRBV5-4 and TRBJ2-7; 8 nucleotides match TRBD1. V shed 7 bases, J shed 4 bases, and the junction held 13 bases outside the gene matches. CDR3 length: 15 residues. Per germline, CDR1 SGHNT and CDR2 YYREEE (reference sequence). CDR3 protein: CASGPSQGAGYEQYF. CDR3 sequence (DNA): TGTGCCAGCGGTCCCAGTCAGGGGGCTGGGTACGAGCAGTACTTC.

The J gene is TRBJ2-3, the V gene TRBV6-5; D not certain. The CDR3 covers 15 residues. CDR1 and CDR2 (germline): MNHEY, SVGAGI. Trimming cost V 6 bases and J 0 bases, with 13 bases left between them. The CDR3: CASRRQTLSTDTQYF. The CDR3 DNA reads as TGTGCCAGCAGAAGGCAGACACTTAGCACAGATACGCAGTATTTT.

The chain couples TRBV2 to TRBJ1-1, with D possibly TRBD1 on 5 matching bases. The CDR3 runs to 14 residues. V was clipped by 6 bases and J by 5 bases, with 16 bases between them. The germline CDR1 and CDR2 sequences are SNHLY and FYNNEI. CDR3 in DNA: TGTGCCAGCAGGCTCTCAGGGATAAGGACTGAAGCTTTCTTT. This sequence encodes CASRLSGIRTEAFF.

J is TRBJ2-3 and V is TRBV2; 7 bases line up with TRBD1. The junction had 8 bases not matched to a gene; V was cut back by 2 bases and J by 0 bases. The germline V gene encodes CDR1 SNHLY and CDR2 FYNNEI. The CDR3 is 17 residues long. The CDR3 sequence: CASSELVEGASTDTQYF. The CDR3 region has the DNA TGTGCCAGCAGTGAATTGGTAGAGGGGGCTAGCACAGATACGCAGTATTTT.

The CDR3 nucleotides read TGTGCCAGTGACGTCCCGGGACAGGCCTGGAACACTGAAGCTTTCTTT. Translated: CASDVPGQAWNTEAFF. The rearrangement joins TRBV19 to TRBJ1-1; 8 bases match TRBD1. CDR3 length: 16 amino acids. CDR1 and CDR2 (germline): LNHDA, SQIVND (reference sequence). Losses at the gene ends were 8 bases for V and 1 base for J; bases not matched to a gene: 12.

The chain recombines TRBV15 with TRBJ2-1; TRBD1 agrees at 9 bases. The CDR3 has 18 amino acids. Germline V gene lookup returns CDR1 LNHNV and CDR2 YYDKDF (reference sequence). Trimming removed 5 bases from V and 0 bases from J; junction bases left unmatched: 11. The CDR3, as DNA: TGTGCCACCAGCTCTCCCCGGACAGGGGATGTCTCCTACAATGAGCAGTTCTTC. This sequence encodes CATSSPRTGDVSYNEQFF.

The chain joins TRBV19 to TRBJ2-3; TRBD2 might be the D (5 bases). The CDR3 has 16 residues. CDR1 LNHDA and CDR2 SQIVND come from the germline V gene (reference sequence). Trimming removed 3 bases from V and 0 bases from J, with 13 bases in between. CDR3 loop: CASSILAILSTDTQYF. The CDR3 DNA reads as TGTGCCAGTAGTATCCTAGCCATCCTGAGCACAGATACGCAGTATTTT.

The chain employs TRBV7-9 and TRBJ2-7; TRBD1 might be the D (7 bases). V gave up 6 bases and J gave up 7 bases, with 22 bases separating them. The CDR3 spans 15 residues. CDR1 SEHNR and CDR2 FQNEAQ come from the germline V gene (reference sequence). The CDR3 spells CASRSGGQGKGEQYF. The CDR3 DNA is TGTGCCAGCAGATCAGGGGGGCAGGGGAAAGGGGAGCAGTACTTC. Full variable domain (remainder filled in from reference TRBV7-9 and TRBJ2-7): DTGVSQNPRHKITKRGQNVTFRCDPISEHNRLYWYRQTLGQGPEFLTYFQNEAQLEKSRLLSDRFSAERPKGSFSTLEIQRTEQGDSAMYLCASRSGGQGKGEQYFGPGTRLTVT.

The chain recombines TRBV7-3 with TRBJ2-1, with unresolved D. This CDR3 has 14 amino acids. V was clipped by 5 bases and J by 9 bases, with 17 bases between them. Germline V gives CDR1 SGHTA, CDR2 FQGTGA. CDR3: CASSRLSRLGEQFF. The CDR3 DNA follows: TGTGCCAGCAGCCGACTGAGCCGGTTGGGTGAGCAGTTCTTC.

The chain combines TRBV11-2 with TRBJ2-6; TRBD1 matches 7 bases. The CDR3 is 16 amino acids. Germline CDR1 reads SGHAT; CDR2 reads FQNNGV. The V and J ends lost 6 bases and 4 bases, in that order; junction bases with no gene match: 9. This CDR3 is CASRKRGPLGANVLTF. Written as DNA, the CDR3 is TGTGCCAGCAGAAAAAGGGGGCCCCTCGGGGCCAACGTCCTGACTTTC.

The J gene is TRBJ2-2, the V gene TRBV6-5; D is unclear. Germline-derived CDR1 and CDR2 are MNHEY and SVGAGI. CDR3 length equals 12 residues. Deletions cut 5 bases from V and 4 bases from J, with 5 bases between. CDR3 coding DNA: TGTGCCAGCAGTACGGGCACCGGGGAGCTGTTTTTT. Its protein is CASSTGTGELFF.

In this sample, this clone turned up once. The chain carries TRBV7-8 and TRBJ2-7, with a possible D match to TRBD1 (5 bases). V was clipped by 6 bases and J by 2 bases, with 17 bases between them. The CDR3 length is 15 residues. Per germline, CDR1 SGHVS and CDR2 FQNEAQ. CDR3 bases: TGTGCCAGCAGACCCGGCAGGGTGGGCCCCTACGAGCAGTACTTC. Amino acid sequence: CASRPGRVGPYEQYF.

V gene TRBV6-2 or TRBV6-3 combines with J gene TRBJ2-4; TRBD2 is a possible D gene (6 bases). From germline, CDR1 is MNHEY and CDR2 SVGEGT. The CDR3 is 13 amino acids. The V and J ends lost 5 bases and 1 base respectively, with 6 bases between them. The CDR3 is CASSGGAKNIQYF. CDR3 nucleotide sequence: TGTGCCAGCAGTGGGGGGGCCAAAAACATTCAGTACTTC.

The chain is built from TRBV4-1 and TRBJ2-7; TRBD1 matches at 8 bases. The V segment lost 3 bases and the J segment 9 bases; nucleotides outside the gene matches: 10. The CDR3 extends over 14 amino acids. CDR1 and CDR2 (germline): MGHRA, YSYEKL. Here the CDR3 reads CASSQTGAGLGQYF. The DNA for the CDR3 is TGCGCCAGCAGCCAGACAGGGGCCGGTCTGGGGCAGTACTTC.